Below are 18 T cell receptor beta chains sequenced from a single sample in a study of blood T cell repertoires in COVID-19. TCRdb's copy holds only in-frame clones and misses some; the assay was immunoSEQ multiplex PCR. This repertoire shows about 340,000 clones, around four fifths found once; its top ten account for 2.5% to 3%. Sequences were obtained from peripheral blood. The receptors stem from a man aged 30 to 39 with active or convalescent COVID-19.

This chain links TRBV5-1 with TRBJ1-1, with unresolved D. V lost 5 bases and J 3 bases, leaving 14 bases between the germline ends. Germline values: CDR1 SGHRS, CDR2 YFSETQ. This CDR3 spans 14 amino acids. The CDR3 loop is CASRYVPQYTEAFF. CDR3 nucleotides: TGCGCCAGCAGATACGTCCCCCAGTACACTGAAGCTTTCTTT.

This rearrangement joins TRBV24-1 to TRBJ2-2; D is possibly TRBD1 (6 bases). The CDR3 spans 16 residues. Germline loops: CDR1 KGHDR, CDR2 SFDVKD. Trimming removed 4 bases at V and 7 bases at J, with 18 bases between. This chain's CDR3 is CATSDSLRGRGGELFF. The CDR3 coding sequence is TGTGCCACCAGTGACTCCCTGAGGGGGAGAGGCGGGGAGCTGTTTTTT.

In this sample, this clone turned up once. The rearrangement uses TRBV7-9 and TRBJ1-1; D ambiguous. The CDR3 has 13 amino acids. Trimming removed 2 bases from V and 4 bases from J, with 8 bases in between. CDR1 and CDR2 from the germline V gene are SEHNR and FQNEAQ (reference sequence). CDR3: CASSLMWSTEAFF. The DNA of the CDR3 is TGTGCCAGCAGCTTAATGTGGAGCACTGAAGCTTTCTTT.

The chain couples TRBV6-5 to TRBJ1-4, with D unclear. The CDR3 is 13 amino acids. V lost 8 bases and J 4 bases, leaving 11 bases between the germline ends. CDR1 is MNHEY and CDR2 is SVGAGI in the germline V gene. CDR3 residues: CASAGNVNEKLFF. The CDR3 nucleotides are TGTGCCAGCGCGGGCAATGTTAATGAAAAACTGTTTTTT.

This chain uses TRBV6-2 or TRBV6-3 with TRBJ1-2, with TRBD1 as a possible D gene (5 bases). This CDR3 contains 13 residues. Germline V gives CDR1 MNHEY, CDR2 SVGEGT. V lost 2 bases and J 4 bases, leaving 8 bases between the germline ends. The CDR3 DNA sequence: TGTGCCAGCAGTTACGACCAGGGCTATGGCTACACCTTC. Translation: CASSYDQGYGYTF.

This clone has only one observation. The chain recombines TRBV18 with TRBJ2-2; D perhaps matches TRBD2 (6 bases). V lost 0 bases and J lost 5, with 10 bases in between. The length of the CDR3 is 15 residues. The germline V gene has CDR1 KGHSH and CDR2 LQKENI. The CDR3 DNA follows: TGTGCCAGCTCACCACCGGGAGGAGGGACCGGGGAGCTGTTTTTT. Translating gives CASSPPGGGTGELFF.

The chain is built from TRBV10-3 and TRBJ1-2, with D possibly being TRBD1 (5 bases). CDR1 and CDR2 from the germline V gene are ENHRY and SYGVKD. Trimming left V 2 bases short and J 6 bases short, with 10 bases between. This CDR3 is 13 amino acids long. In DNA form, the CDR3 reads TGTGCCATCAGTGAGGGGCAGGGTGATGGCTACACCTTC. Protein product: CAISEGQGDGYTF.

The chain combines TRBV27 with TRBJ2-7; no reliable D call. Germline assignment: CDR1 MNHEY and CDR2 SMNVEV (reference sequence). This CDR3 has 11 residues. Trimming stripped 6 bases from V and 3 bases from J, with 6 bases between. Written as DNA, the CDR3 is TGTGCCAGCAGATCCCTCTACGAGCAGTACTTC. Translating it yields CASRSLYEQYF.

The gene calls are TRBV3-1 (or the pseudogene TRBV3-2) and TRBJ1-1; 8 bases match TRBD1. Germline trimming cut 4 bases from V and 3 bases from J; bases unmatched to any gene: 10. Looked up from germline, CDR1 is LGHDT and CDR2 is YNNKEL (reference sequence). This CDR3 spans 16 amino acids. Written as DNA, the CDR3 is TGTGCCAGCAGCCCCTGCCAGGGGGCTGAGGACACTGAAGCTTTCTTT. Its translation is CASSPCQGAEDTEAFF.

This chain connects TRBV30 to TRBJ2-3; 8 nucleotides line up with TRBD2. J was trimmed by 5 bases and V by 0 bases; bases with no gene match: 7. Germline V CDR1 and CDR2: GTSNPN, SVGIG (reference sequence). There are 15 residues in the CDR3. CDR3 region: CAWSVIAGKGDTQYF. Here the CDR3 DNA reads TGTGCCTGGAGTGTGATAGCGGGAAAGGGAGATACGCAGTATTTT.

The V and J genes are TRBV5-8 and TRBJ2-7; tentative D call: TRBD1 (6 bases). The V and J ends lost 1 base and 5 bases respectively, with 10 bases between them. This CDR3 has 13 amino acids. Germline CDR1 is SGHTS and CDR2 is YDEGEE. CDR3 amino acids: CASSLWGLHEQYF. The CDR3 coding sequence is TGTGCCAGCAGCTTGTGGGGGCTCCACGAGCAGTACTTC. Full variable domain (outside the CDR3, taken from reference TRBV5-8 and TRBJ2-7): EAGVTQSPTHLIKTRGQQATLRCSPISGHTSVYWYQQALGLGLQFLLWYDEGEERNRGNFPPRFSGRQFPNYSSELNVNALELEDSALYLCASSLWGLHEQYFGPGTRLTVT.

This clone was found once. The J gene is TRBJ1-6, the V gene TRBV19; tentatively, D is TRBD1 (5 bases). The CDR3 totals 13 residues. The germline V gene encodes CDR1 LNHDA and CDR2 SQIVND (reference sequence). As DNA, the CDR3 is TGTGCTTCACAGACAGAGTATAATTCACCCCTCCACTTT. It codes for CASQTEYNSPLHF.

This CDR3 reads CASSSGQLNTEAFF. In nucleotides, the CDR3 is TGCGCCAGCAGCTCCGGACAGCTGAACACTGAAGCTTTCTTT. V usage is TRBV5-1 and J usage is TRBJ1-1; maybe TRBD1 (6 bases). The CDR3 has 14 residues. Between the trimmed V and J ends, which lost 3 bases and 0 bases, there was a span of 9 bases. CDR1 is SGHRS and CDR2 is YFSETQ in the germline V gene.

This clone was seen a single time. The chain couples TRBV7-8 to TRBJ1-1, with D tentatively TRBD1 (5 bases). This CDR3 is 14 amino acids long. Trimming took off 5 bases at V and 11 bases at J, with 21 bases between the two ends. From germline, CDR1 is SGHVS and CDR2 FQNEAQ. This chain's CDR3 is CASSRGGGERIAFF. Written as DNA, the CDR3 is TGTGCCAGCAGCCGGGGGGGTGGAGAGAGGATTGCTTTCTTT.

This chain joins TRBV9 and TRBJ2-1; 10 bases match TRBD2. The J segment lost 4 bases and the V segment lost 5 bases, leaving 3 bases of the junction unmatched. CDR1 and CDR2 (germline): SGDLS, YYNGEE. This CDR3 contains 14 residues. This CDR3 reads CASSASGGYNEQFF. The CDR3 DNA reads as TGTGCCAGCAGTGCTAGCGGGGGTTACAATGAGCAGTTCTTC.

A word on this clone: This sample also contains other DNA sequences that code for the same CDR3. V usage is TRBV3-1 (or the pseudogene TRBV3-2) and J usage is TRBJ1-3; weak D call: TRBD1 (5 bases). Germline V lookup: CDR1 LGHDT, CDR2 YNNKEL (reference sequence). The CDR3 length is 15 residues. V was trimmed by 4 bases and J by 0 bases, leaving 10 bases between them. The CDR3 reads CASSRGTDSGNTIYF. For the CDR3, the DNA is TGTGCCAGCAGCCGCGGGACTGACTCTGGAAACACCATATATTTT.

V usage is TRBV4-3 and J usage is TRBJ2-2; D may be TRBD1 (6 bases). Between the trimmed V and J ends, which lost 0 bases and 3 bases, there was a span of 11 bases. The CDR3 covers 16 residues. Germline values: CDR1 LGHNA, CDR2 YSLEER. The chain's CDR3 is CASSQEWGPDTGELFF. The DNA for the CDR3 is TGCGCCAGCAGCCAAGAATGGGGGCCGGACACCGGGGAGCTGTTTTTT.

The V gene is TRBV3-1 (or the pseudogene TRBV3-2), the J gene TRBJ1-6; possible D gene TRBD1, 5 bases. This CDR3 comprises 17 residues. Germline CDR1 LGHDT, CDR2 YNNKEL (reference sequence). Deletions cut 1 base from V and 0 bases from J, with 10 bases between. CDR3 loop: CASSQVGGSSYNSPLHF. CDR3 coding DNA: TGTGCCAGCAGCCAAGTGGGGGGGAGCTCCTATAATTCACCCCTCCACTTT.